This T cell receptor beta chain was retrieved from a study of technical replicates of blood from a handful of donors. This CDR3 has 13 amino acids. Per the germline V gene, CDR1 is MDHEN and CDR2 is SYDVKM. V shed 6 bases and J shed 3 bases, with 12 bases lying between them. Data came from immunoSEQ multiplex PCR; TCRdb stores just in-frame clones and leaves some out. Seen here are more than 90,000 clones, roughly 95% observed once, and the top ten hold about 0.3%. This chain links TRBV28 with TRBJ2-7; tentatively, D is TRBD1 (6 bases). Source material: T cells isolated from PBMCs. The receptor was isolated from a human donor in good health. The chain's CDR3 is CASRETGRYEQYF. The CDR3, as DNA: TGTGCCAGCAGGGAGACAGGCCGCTACGAGCAGTACTTC.